This T cell receptor (beta chain) was captured in a study of blood T cell repertoires in COVID-19. From germline, CDR1 is SGHNT and CDR2 YYREEE (reference sequence). J was trimmed by 7 bases and V by 2 bases; bases with no gene match: 7. The CDR3 totals 15 residues. Here immunoSEQ multiplex PCR was the method, and the copy in TCRdb shows in-frame clones only, minus some. The table includes some 700,000 clones, around 90% detected once. The receptor's source is a woman aged 18-29 years with acute or convalescent COVID-19. The source material was peripheral blood. The J gene is TRBJ2-1, the V gene TRBV5-4, with TRBD1 matching over 9 bases. CDR3 sequence reads: CASSFDRGKVNEQFF. The DNA of the CDR3 is TGTGCCAGCAGCTTTGACAGGGGGAAGGTTAATGAGCAGTTCTTC.